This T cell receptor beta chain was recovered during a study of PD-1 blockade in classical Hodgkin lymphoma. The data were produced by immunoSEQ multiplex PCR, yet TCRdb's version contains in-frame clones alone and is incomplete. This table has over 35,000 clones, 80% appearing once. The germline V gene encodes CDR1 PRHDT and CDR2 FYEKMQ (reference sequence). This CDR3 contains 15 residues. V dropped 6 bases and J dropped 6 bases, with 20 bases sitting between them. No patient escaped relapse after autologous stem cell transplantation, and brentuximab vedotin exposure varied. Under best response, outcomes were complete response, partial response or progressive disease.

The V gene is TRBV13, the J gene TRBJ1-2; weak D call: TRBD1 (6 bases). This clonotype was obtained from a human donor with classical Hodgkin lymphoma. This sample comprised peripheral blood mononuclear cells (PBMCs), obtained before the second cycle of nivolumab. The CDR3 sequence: CASSSKPYRDHGYTF. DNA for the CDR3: TGTGCCAGCAGTTCAAAACCATACAGGGATCATGGCTACACCTTC.